This TCR beta chain was captured by sequencing in a study of Ad26.COV2.S vaccination and SARS-CoV-2 variants. Study summary: Donor was one of the participants in the Ad26.COV2.S arm of the COV1001 trial. Ad26.COV2.S, an intramuscular injection, was given once or twice 56 days apart.

The assay was immunoSEQ multiplex PCR, and TCRdb's table has in-frame clones only and misses some. The table has about 680,000 clones, roughly nine tenths seen once. Treatment here: around 19 received Ad26.COV2.S at low or high dose, single or two shots; about 5 received placebo; per-sample allocation not given. All samples were drawn on day 63, counting from the first vaccine or placebo injection. The CDR3 extends over 15 amino acids. Trimming removed 1 base at V and 4 bases at J, with 10 bases between. Germline V gene data show CDR1 as LGHNA and CDR2 as YSLEER. The sample was peripheral blood, taken in a trial of Ad26.COV2.S vaccine versus placebo. The TCR originated in a person between 18 and 65 years old who received the Ad26.COV2.S COVID-19 vaccine or a placebo. V is TRBV4-3 and J is TRBJ2-2; TRBD2 might be the D (6 bases). The CDR3 bases are TGCGCCAGCAGCCAAGCCGGGACTGTCACCGGGGAGCTGTTTTTT. Protein sequence: CASSQAGTVTGELFF.